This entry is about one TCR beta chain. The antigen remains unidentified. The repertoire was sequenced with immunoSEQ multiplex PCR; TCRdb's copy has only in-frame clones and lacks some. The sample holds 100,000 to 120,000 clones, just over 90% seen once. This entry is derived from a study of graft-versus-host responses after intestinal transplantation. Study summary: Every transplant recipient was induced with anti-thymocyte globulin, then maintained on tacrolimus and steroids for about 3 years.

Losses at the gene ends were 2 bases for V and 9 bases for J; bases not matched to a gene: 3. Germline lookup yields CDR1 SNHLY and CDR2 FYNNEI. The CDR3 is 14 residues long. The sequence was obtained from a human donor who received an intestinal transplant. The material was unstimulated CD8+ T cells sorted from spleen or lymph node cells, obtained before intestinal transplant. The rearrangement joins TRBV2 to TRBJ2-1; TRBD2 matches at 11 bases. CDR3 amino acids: CASSETSGSFEQFF. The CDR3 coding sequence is TGTGCCAGCAGTGAAACTAGCGGGAGCTTTGAGCAGTTCTTC.